These 10 T cell receptor beta chains were all obtained from the same sample, sequenced in a study of cytomegalovirus exposure and HLA in healthy donors. The assay was immunoSEQ multiplex PCR, and TCRdb's table has in-frame clones only and misses some. The table has more than 250,000 clones, less than 95% seen once. Sequencing was performed on PBMCs. Receptors originate from a woman aged 25 to 39 in good health and CMV-seronegative.

The chain carries TRBV29-1 and TRBJ2-1; no clear D. There are 12 residues in the CDR3. V lost 6 bases, J lost 6 bases, and 12 bases lay in between. CDR1 and CDR2 from the germline V gene are SQVTM and ANQGSEA. The CDR3 spells CSVVPVINEQFF. CDR3 DNA sequence: TGCAGCGTCGTACCGGTAATCAATGAGCAGTTCTTC.

This chain uses TRBV6-1 with TRBJ1-1; D remains unclear. Germline lookup yields CDR1 MNHNS and CDR2 SASEGT. V shed 4 bases and J shed 1 base, with 1 base lying between them. There are 11 residues in the CDR3. The CDR3 nucleotides are TGTGCCAGCAGTGGGAACACTGAAGCTTTCTTT. The encoded protein is CASSGNTEAFF.

The V and J genes are TRBV9 and TRBJ2-2; no definite D call. Germline-derived CDR1 and CDR2 are SGDLS and YYNGEE. Trimming removed 0 bases from V and 0 bases from J, with 6 bases in between. CDR3 length: 15 residues. CDR3: CASSVVGSNTGELFF. The CDR3, as DNA: TGTGCCAGCAGCGTAGTAGGGTCGAACACCGGGGAGCTGTTTTTT. The full variable domain, rest sourced from reference TRBV9 and TRBJ2-2, is DSGVTQTPKHLITATGQRVTLRCSPRSGDLSVYWYQQSLDQGLQFLIQYYNGEERAKGNILERFSAQQFPDLHSELNLSSLELGDSALYFCASSVVGSNTGELFFGEGSRLTVL.

The table lists this clone with a count of one. The rearrangement joins TRBV28 to TRBJ2-7; D is possibly TRBD2 (6 bases). The CDR3 sequence is 15 residues long. The V end was cut by 6 bases, the J end by 0 bases, with 15 bases between. Looked up from germline, CDR1 is MDHEN and CDR2 is SYDVKM. CDR3 nucleotides: TGTGCCAGCAGCGGCGACGGGAGACGCTCCTACGAGCAGTACTTC. Translation gives CASSGDGRRSYEQYF.

This chain uses TRBV28 with TRBJ2-7, with unresolved D. The ends were cut back, 3 bases at V and 3 bases at J, with 27 bases in the middle. Germline CDR1 MDHEN, CDR2 SYDVKM. The CDR3 length is 19 residues. The DNA of the CDR3 is TGTGCCAGCAGTTTTAGCCCCGCGAGACCCCTTTCGGTCCGCTACGAGCAGTACTTC. Translating it yields CASSFSPARPLSVRYEQYF.

CDR3 DNA sequence: TGTGCCAGCAGTGCCACAGGGGCCCCCGGCATTGAGCAGTTCTTC. This encodes CASSATGAPGIEQFF. The chain uses TRBV25-1 and TRBJ2-1, with TRBD1 matching 7 bases. This CDR3 has 15 residues. The V gene end was trimmed by 4 bases and the J gene end by 9 bases; junction bases not matched to a gene: 12. Germline V gene data show CDR1 as MGHDK and CDR2 as SYGVNS.

The chain recombines TRBV5-1 with TRBJ2-3; TRBD2 aligns across 9 bases. Per the germline V gene, CDR1 is SGHRS and CDR2 is YFSETQ. The CDR3 consists of 16 residues. V gave up 1 base and J gave up 2 bases; unmatched junction bases: 5. In DNA, the CDR3 is TGCGCCAGCAGCTTGATTAGCGGGAGTATCACAGATACGCAGTATTTT. This codes for CASSLISGSITDTQYF.

This CDR3 reads CASSFYREAYEQYF. The CDR3 DNA is TGTGCCAGCAGCTTTTACAGGGAGGCCTACGAGCAGTACTTC. V usage is TRBV7-2 and J usage is TRBJ2-7; either TRBD1 or TRBD2 may supply D (6 bases each). The CDR3 spans 14 residues. V was pared by 3 bases and J by 2 bases, with 11 bases between. Germline V gives CDR1 SGHTA, CDR2 FQGNSA.

J is TRBJ1-5 and V is TRBV27; 8 nucleotides match TRBD1. Looked up from germline, CDR1 is MNHEY and CDR2 is SMNVEV (reference sequence). The CDR3 runs to 15 residues. Trimming cost V 5 bases and J 3 bases; bases outside gene matches: 6. DNA for the CDR3: TGTGCCAGCAGTCCAAAGACAGGGGCCAATCAGCCCCAGCATTTT. Protein sequence: CASSPKTGANQPQHF.

The rearrangement links TRBV7-2 to TRBJ2-7; 8 nucleotides align to TRBD1. CDR1 is SGHTA, CDR2 FQGNSA, per germline. The CDR3 is 13 amino acids. V was pared by 2 bases and J by 6 bases, with 3 bases of the junction left unmatched. CDR3: CASSLRQGREQYF. CDR3 DNA sequence: TGTGCCAGCAGCTTAAGACAGGGGCGCGAGCAGTACTTC.